This note documents a single T cell receptor beta chain sequence. The antigen is not known. This CDR3 comprises 15 residues. V was pared by 1 base and J by 4 bases, with 5 bases of the junction left unmatched. Germline CDR1 and CDR2: LGHDT and YNNKEL (reference sequence). Each CDR3 protein gets one entry after TCRdb re-called the PCR reads with MiXCR. The data hold tens of thousands of distinct CDR3 sequences, with 20% to 30% observed a single time. The entry originates in a study of molecular identifiers for immune sequencing clone quantification. Study-level background: RNA, taken in replicates from approximately 20,000 or 98,000 naive CD8 cells, was split five ways, with four sequenced. Findings of the study overall: In a background of around 970,000 naive cells, spiked Jurkat TCR RNA from one cell was reportedly detectable.

The gene calls are TRBV3-1 and TRBJ2-7, with TRBD1 identical over 9 bases. The specimen sequenced was naive CD8+ T cells from blood, with Jurkat cell RNA spiked in. Subset specified: FACS-sorted CD8+CD4-CCR7+CD45RA+ naive T cells. The receptor was isolated from a human donor in good health. Some libraries in this study had Jurkat cell RNA spiked in. The CDR3 coding sequence is TGTGCCAGCAGCCAAGCCCGGACAGGGGATTACGAGCAGTACTTC. This gives the protein CASSQARTGDYEQYF.